These 11 T cell receptor beta chains were all obtained from the same sample, sequenced in a study of T cell changes during pregnancy in multiple sclerosis. The method was immunoSEQ multiplex PCR; TCRdb's version includes in-frame clones alone and lacks a portion of them. The profile covers about 72,000 clones, with around 92% appearing a single time and 0.7% taken by the ten largest. Sequences were derived from peripheral blood, sampled in the third trimester of pregnancy. These receptors came from a female donor in good health, enrolled as a control in a pregnancy study.

The rearrangement uses TRBV28 and TRBJ1-5; no definite D call. CDR1 and CDR2 (germline): MDHEN, SYDVKM. The CDR3 sequence is 11 residues long. Trimming pared 6 bases from V and 3 bases from J, leaving 3 bases between. The CDR3 is CASSVNQPQHF. CDR3 nucleotides: TGTGCCAGCAGCGTCAATCAGCCCCAGCATTTT.

This clone has a count of ten or more. The J gene is TRBJ2-2, the V gene TRBV19, with D tentatively TRBD2 (7 bases). V shed 7 bases and J shed 6 bases, with 15 bases lying between them. Germline values: CDR1 LNHDA, CDR2 SQIVND (reference sequence). The CDR3 has 14 amino acids. The DNA for the CDR3 is TGTGCCAGTACGGGGGCGGGAGAAGCCGGGGAGCTGTTTTTT. Translation: CASTGAGEAGELFF.

In regard to this clone: One end of the junction varies from germline; a read error may be responsible. The chain uses TRBV7-7 and TRBJ2-1; 7 positions agree with TRBD2. CDR1 and CDR2 from the germline V gene are SSHAT and FNYEAQ (reference sequence). The CDR3 extends over 14 amino acids. The DNA for the CDR3 is TGTGCTAGCAGCCCCCGGACTAGTCCGGGGGAGCAGTTCTTC. Protein: CASSPRTSPGEQFF. The full variable domain, in which reference TRBV7-7 and TRBJ2-1 provide the parts outside the CDR3, is GAGVSQSPRYKVTKRGQDVTLRCDPISSHATLYWYQQALGQGPEFLTYFNYEAQPDKSGLPSDRFSAERPEGSISTLTIQRTEQRDSAMYRCASSPRTSPGEQFFGPGTRLTVL.

This chain joins TRBV5-6 and TRBJ2-7; 8 nucleotides line up with TRBD1. V shed 2 bases, J shed 6 bases, and the junction held 1 base outside the gene matches. Germline assignment: CDR1 SGHDT and CDR2 YYEEEE. This CDR3 contains 12 residues. Here the CDR3 DNA reads TGTGCCAGCAGCTTTGGGACAGGCGAGCAGTACTTC. Protein: CASSFGTGEQYF. The full variable domain, with the rest looked up from reference TRBV5-6 and TRBJ2-7, is DAGVTQSPTHLIKTRGQQVTLRCSPKSGHDTVSWYQQALGQGPQFIFQYYEEEERQRGNFPDRFSGHQFPNYSSELNVNALLLGDSALYLCASSFGTGEQYFGPGTRLTVT.

The chain has TRBV7-9 and TRBJ1-4; 8 nucleotides line up with TRBD1. Per the germline V gene, CDR1 is SEHNR and CDR2 is FQNEAQ (reference sequence). J was trimmed by 3 bases and V by 0 bases; bases with no gene match: 0. The CDR3 covers 15 residues. As DNA, the CDR3 is TGTGCCAGCAGCTTAGCGACAGGGGCTAATGAAAAACTGTTTTTT. It yields the protein CASSLATGANEKLFF.

V and J are TRBV6-4 and TRBJ1-6; 7 bases map to TRBD1. J gave up 10 bases and V 6 bases, and 9 bases lay outside the gene matches. The V gene's germline CDR1 is MRHNA and CDR2 SNTAGT. This CDR3 comprises 14 residues. CDR3 DNA: TGTGCCAGCAGCGCCACAGGGGACGGGTCACCCCTCCACTTT. It encodes CASSATGDGSPLHF.

Of note for this clone: Germline is not matched at one junction end, which may reflect a read error. This chain uses TRBV6-1 with TRBJ1-2; D uncertain. Per germline, CDR1 MNHNS and CDR2 SASEGT. The CDR3 is made up of 17 amino acids. In DNA form, the CDR3 reads TGTGCCAGCAGTGAAGCGCTTCGTACCCAATCTAGTGTCGCGGCCTACTTC. This sequence encodes CASSEALRTQSSVAAYF.

The chain employs TRBV18 and TRBJ1-4; maybe TRBD1 (5 bases). V dropped 1 base and J dropped 0 bases, with 6 bases sitting between them. CDR1 is KGHSH and CDR2 is LQKENI in the germline V gene. The CDR3 runs to 15 residues. The CDR3, as DNA: TGTGCCAGCTCACCACTAGGGGCAACTAATGAAAAACTGTTTTTT. Translated, it gives CASSPLGATNEKLFF.

This clone occurred once. The chain recombines TRBV5-6 with TRBJ2-5; D may be TRBD1 (5 bases). CDR1 is SGHDT and CDR2 is YYEEEE in the germline V gene. The CDR3 sequence is 15 residues long. V lost 7 bases, J lost 1 base, and 17 bases lay in between. The chain's CDR3 is CASGAGVSSQETQYF. DNA for the CDR3: TGTGCCAGCGGGGCTGGCGTCAGCTCCCAAGAGACCCAGTACTTC.

This chain connects TRBV19 to TRBJ1-1; tentative D call: TRBD1 (5 bases). Germline CDR1 reads LNHDA; CDR2 reads SQIVND (reference sequence). The CDR3 has 15 amino acids. V lost 8 bases to trimming and J lost 0 bases, with 16 bases between them. The CDR3 region is CASHEQARLNTEAFF. Written as DNA, the CDR3 is TGTGCCAGTCACGAACAGGCCCGCTTGAACACTGAAGCTTTCTTT.

Notes on this clone: A read error may produce the germline difference seen at one junction end. V gene TRBV5-1 combines with J gene TRBJ2-5, with 7 positions matching TRBD2. This CDR3 has 16 amino acids. The germline V gene encodes CDR1 SGHRS and CDR2 YFSETQ. The CDR3 DNA reads TGCGCCAGCAGTGAGGGAGGGCCTCGTGGTTTCGTCCCTTATAACTTC. Translating gives CASSEGGPRGFVPYNF.